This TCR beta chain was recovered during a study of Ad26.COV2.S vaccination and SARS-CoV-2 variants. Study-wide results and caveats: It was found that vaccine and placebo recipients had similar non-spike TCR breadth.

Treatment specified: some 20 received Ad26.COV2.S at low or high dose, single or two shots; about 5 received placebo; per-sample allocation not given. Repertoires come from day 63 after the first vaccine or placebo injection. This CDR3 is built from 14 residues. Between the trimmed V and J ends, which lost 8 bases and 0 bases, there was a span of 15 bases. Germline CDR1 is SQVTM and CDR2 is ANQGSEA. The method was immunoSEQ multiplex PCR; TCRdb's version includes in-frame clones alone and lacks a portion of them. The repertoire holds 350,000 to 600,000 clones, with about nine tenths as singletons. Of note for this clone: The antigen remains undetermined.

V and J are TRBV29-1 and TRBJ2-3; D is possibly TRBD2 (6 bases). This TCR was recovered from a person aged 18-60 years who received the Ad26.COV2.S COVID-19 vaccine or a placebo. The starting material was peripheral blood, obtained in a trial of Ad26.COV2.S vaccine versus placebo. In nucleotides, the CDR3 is TGCAGCATCTCGGGAGTGGTTAGCACAGATACGCAGTATTTT. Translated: CSISGVVSTDTQYF.